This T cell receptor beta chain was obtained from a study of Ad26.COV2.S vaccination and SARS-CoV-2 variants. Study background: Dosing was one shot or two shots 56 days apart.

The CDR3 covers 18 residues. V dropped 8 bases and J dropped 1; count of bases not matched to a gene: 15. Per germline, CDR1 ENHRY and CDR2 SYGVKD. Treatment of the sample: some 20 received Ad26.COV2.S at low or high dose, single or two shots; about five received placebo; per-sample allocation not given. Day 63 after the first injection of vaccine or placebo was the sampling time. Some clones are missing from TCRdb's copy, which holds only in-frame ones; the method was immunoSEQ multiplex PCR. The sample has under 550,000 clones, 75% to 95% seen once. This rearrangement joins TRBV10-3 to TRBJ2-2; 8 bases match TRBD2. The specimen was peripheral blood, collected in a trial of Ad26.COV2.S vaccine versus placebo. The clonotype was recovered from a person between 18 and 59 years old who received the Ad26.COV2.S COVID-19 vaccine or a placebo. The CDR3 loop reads CAIHPTGREMGNTGELFF. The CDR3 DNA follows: TGTGCCATCCATCCTACCGGGAGGGAGATGGGGAACACCGGGGAGCTGTTTTTT.